This TCR beta chain was retrieved from a study of cytomegalovirus exposure and HLA in healthy donors. Whole-study results and caveats: Later, an analysis found that TCR clusters from the first cohort tended to co-occur in the roughly 110 validation repertoires. Most TCR sequences were rare, but some public TCRs occurred in many donors. Both high specificity and high sensitivity reportedly marked the classifier's diagnosis of cytomegalovirus status.

Germline CDR1 reads MNHEY; CDR2 reads SVGAGI. Trimming cost V 4 bases and J 8 bases; bases outside gene matches: 4. This CDR3 contains 14 residues. Concerning this clone: The antigen is unknown.

The donors belonged to the approximately 120-subject validation cohort, separate from the roughly 650-subject first cohort. Sequencing was performed with immunoSEQ multiplex PCR; in TCRdb, only in-frame clones are kept and a portion is missing. The sample has about 120,000 clones, about 82% seen once. The receptor was derived from a man younger than 35 in good health and CMV-seronegative. What was sequenced was PBMCs. This sequence joins TRBV6-5 and TRBJ1-4; 10 bases fit TRBD1. This chain's CDR3 is CASSFGQGGEKLFF. CDR3 sequence (DNA): TGTGCCAGCAGTTTCGGACAGGGGGGAGAAAAACTGTTTTTT.